This T cell receptor (beta chain) came from a study of T cell responses to AZD1222 COVID-19 vaccine. As to this clone: Antigen: not known.

General observations from the study: Unmutated regions of variants are reportedly targeted by nearly half of spike-specific TCRs.

This CDR3 comprises 15 residues. Per the germline V gene, CDR1 is LGHNA and CDR2 is YNFKEQ. The V gene lost 5 bases and the J gene lost 0 bases, with 12 bases spanning the gap. Only in-frame clones appear in the TCRdb table, and some are missing; sequencing was by immunoSEQ multiplex PCR. The table shows some 120,000 clones, with around 92% occurring only once. This clonotype was sampled from an adult in good health. The chain recombines TRBV4-2 with TRBJ2-3; D is perhaps TRBD2 (6 bases). Sample: peripheral blood, taken on day 0 of AZD1222 vaccination. CDR3 sequence reads: CASSSQTSSTDTQYF. As DNA, the CDR3 is TGTGCCAGCAGCTCGCAGACTAGTAGCACAGATACGCAGTATTTT.